Detailed here is one TCR beta chain. The CDR3 sequence is 15 residues long. Germline V lookup: CDR1 MNHEY, CDR2 SVGAGI. V was clipped by 7 bases and J by 0 bases; unmatched bases: 5. The data were taken from a study of blood T cell repertoires in COVID-19. The protocol was immunoSEQ multiplex PCR, while the TCRdb copy is restricted to in-frame clones and leaves out a portion. The sample has some 110,000 clones, roughly 79% seen once; the top ten hold 7.5% to 10%. The source material was peripheral blood. This receptor was obtained from a woman aged 70-85 years with acute or convalescent COVID-19. The rearrangement joins TRBV6-5 to TRBJ1-3, with 8 nucleotides matching TRBD1. DNA for the CDR3: TGTGCCAGCAACCCGACAGGGGCCTCTGGAAACACCATATATTTT. The encoded protein is CASNPTGASGNTIYF.